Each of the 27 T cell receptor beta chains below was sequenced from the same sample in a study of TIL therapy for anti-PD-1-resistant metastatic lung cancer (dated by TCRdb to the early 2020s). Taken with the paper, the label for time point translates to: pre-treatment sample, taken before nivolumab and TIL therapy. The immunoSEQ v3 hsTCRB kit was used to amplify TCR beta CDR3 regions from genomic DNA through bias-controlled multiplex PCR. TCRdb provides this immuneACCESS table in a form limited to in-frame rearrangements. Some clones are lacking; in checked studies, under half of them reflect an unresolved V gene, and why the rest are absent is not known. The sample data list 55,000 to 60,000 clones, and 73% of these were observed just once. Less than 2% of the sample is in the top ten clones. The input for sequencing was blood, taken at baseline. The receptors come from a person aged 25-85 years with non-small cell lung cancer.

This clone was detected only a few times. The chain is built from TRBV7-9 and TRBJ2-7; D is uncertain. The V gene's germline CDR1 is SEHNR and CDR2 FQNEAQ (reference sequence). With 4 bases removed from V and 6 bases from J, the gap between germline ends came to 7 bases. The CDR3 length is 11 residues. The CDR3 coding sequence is TGTGCCAGCAGCTCCTGGAGCGAGCAGTACTTC. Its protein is CASSSWSEQYF.

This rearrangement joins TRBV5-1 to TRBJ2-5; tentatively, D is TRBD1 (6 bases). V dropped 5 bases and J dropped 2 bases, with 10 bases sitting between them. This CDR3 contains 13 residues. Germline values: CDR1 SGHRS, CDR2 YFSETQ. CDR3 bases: TGCGCCAGCAGGTCGACAGGACAAGAGACCCAGTACTTC. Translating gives CASRSTGQETQYF.

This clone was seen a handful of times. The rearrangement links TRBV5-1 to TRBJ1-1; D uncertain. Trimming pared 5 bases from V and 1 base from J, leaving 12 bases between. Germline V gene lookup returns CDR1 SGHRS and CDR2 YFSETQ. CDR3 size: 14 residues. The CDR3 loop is CASRELGTNTEAFF. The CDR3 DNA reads TGCGCCAGCAGAGAGCTGGGAACGAACACTGAAGCTTTCTTT.

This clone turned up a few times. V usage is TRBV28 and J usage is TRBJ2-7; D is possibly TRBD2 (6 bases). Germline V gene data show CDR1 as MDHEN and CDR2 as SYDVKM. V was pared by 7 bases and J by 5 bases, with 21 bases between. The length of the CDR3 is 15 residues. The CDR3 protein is CASTPASEGLHEQYF. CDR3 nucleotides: TGTGCCAGCACCCCAGCGTCGGAGGGCCTACACGAGCAGTACTTC.

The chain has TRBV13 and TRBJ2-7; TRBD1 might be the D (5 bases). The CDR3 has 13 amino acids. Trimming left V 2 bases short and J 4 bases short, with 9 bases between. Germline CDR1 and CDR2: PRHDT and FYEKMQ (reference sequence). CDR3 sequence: CASSLRQFYEQYF. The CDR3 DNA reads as TGTGCCAGCAGCTTACGACAGTTTTACGAGCAGTACTTC.

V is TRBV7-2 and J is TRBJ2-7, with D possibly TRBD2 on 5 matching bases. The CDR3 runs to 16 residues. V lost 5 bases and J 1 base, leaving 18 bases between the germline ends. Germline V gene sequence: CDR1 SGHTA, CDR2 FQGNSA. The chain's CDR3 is CASSAGGGIASYEQYF. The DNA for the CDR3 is TGTGCCAGCAGCGCAGGTGGAGGAATCGCTTCCTACGAGCAGTACTTC.

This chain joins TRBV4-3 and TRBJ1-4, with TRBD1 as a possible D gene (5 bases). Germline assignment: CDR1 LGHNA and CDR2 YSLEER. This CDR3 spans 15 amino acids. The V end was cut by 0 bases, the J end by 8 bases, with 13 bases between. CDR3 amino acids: CASSQESGTGEKLFF. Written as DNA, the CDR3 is TGCGCCAGCAGCCAAGAATCAGGGACGGGGGAAAAACTGTTTTTT.

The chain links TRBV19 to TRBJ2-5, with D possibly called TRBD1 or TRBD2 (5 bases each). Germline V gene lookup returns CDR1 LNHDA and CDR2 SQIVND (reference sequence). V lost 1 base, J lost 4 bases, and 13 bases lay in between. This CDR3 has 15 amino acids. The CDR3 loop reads CASSIGGAGGETQYF. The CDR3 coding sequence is TGTGCCAGTAGTATAGGAGGGGCAGGTGGAGAGACCCAGTACTTC.

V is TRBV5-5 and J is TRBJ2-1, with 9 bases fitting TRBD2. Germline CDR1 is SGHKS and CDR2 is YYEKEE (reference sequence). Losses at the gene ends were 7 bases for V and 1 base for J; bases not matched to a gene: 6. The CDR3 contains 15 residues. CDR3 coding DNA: TGTGCCAGCCGGCTAGCGGGAACTTCCTACAATGAGCAGTTCTTC. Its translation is CASRLAGTSYNEQFF.

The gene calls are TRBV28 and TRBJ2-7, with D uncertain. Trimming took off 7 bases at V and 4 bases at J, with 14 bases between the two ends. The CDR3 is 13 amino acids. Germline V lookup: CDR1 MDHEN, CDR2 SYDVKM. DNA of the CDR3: TGTGCCAGCACCCCTGGACCAGTATACGAGCAGTACTTC. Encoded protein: CASTPGPVYEQYF.

The CDR3: CASSLTAGANVLTF. The DNA for the CDR3 is TGTGCCAGCAGCCTCACAGCTGGGGCCAACGTCCTGACTTTC. This chain joins TRBV7-9 and TRBJ2-6; D is ambiguous. Germline loops: CDR1 SEHNR, CDR2 FQNEAQ (reference sequence). Trimming left V 5 bases short and J 2 bases short, with 7 bases between. The CDR3 is 14 residues long.

The CDR3 DNA reads TGTGCCAGCAGCTCCGGACCCCTGACAGATACGCAGTATTTT. It yields the protein CASSSGPLTDTQYF. V and J are TRBV5-6 and TRBJ2-3, with unresolved D. Trimming took 3 bases from V and 3 from J, leaving 11 bases between them. This CDR3 is 14 amino acids long. The germline gives CDR1 SGHDT, CDR2 YYEEEE.

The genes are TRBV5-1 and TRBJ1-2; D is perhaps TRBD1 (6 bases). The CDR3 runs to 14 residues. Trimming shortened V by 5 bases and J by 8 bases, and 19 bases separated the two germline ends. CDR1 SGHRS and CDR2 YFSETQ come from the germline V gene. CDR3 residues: CASRLQGDIGGYTF. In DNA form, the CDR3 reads TGCGCCAGCAGGTTACAGGGTGACATCGGCGGCTACACCTTC.

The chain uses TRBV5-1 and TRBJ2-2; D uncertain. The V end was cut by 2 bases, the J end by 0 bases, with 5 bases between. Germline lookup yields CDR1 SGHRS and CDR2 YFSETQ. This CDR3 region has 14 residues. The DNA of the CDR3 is TGCGCCAGCAGCTTTATGGCGAACACCGGGGAGCTGTTTTTT. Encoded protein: CASSFMANTGELFF.

The CDR3 DNA sequence: TGCGCCAGCAGCTTGACGGCCCTTCCGGCGGGGTACACTGAAGCTTTCTTT. Protein sequence: CASSLTALPAGYTEAFF. The rearrangement uses TRBV5-1 and TRBJ1-1; D gene ambiguous. V was clipped by 1 base and J by 3 bases, with 19 bases between them. The CDR3 sequence is 17 residues long. Germline CDR1 and CDR2: SGHRS and YFSETQ.

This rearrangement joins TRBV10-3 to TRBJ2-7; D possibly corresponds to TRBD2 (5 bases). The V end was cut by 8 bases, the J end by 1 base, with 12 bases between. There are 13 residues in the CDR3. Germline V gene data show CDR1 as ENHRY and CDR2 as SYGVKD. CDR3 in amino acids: CAIRAEGSYEQYF. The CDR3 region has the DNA TGTGCCATCCGGGCCGAGGGATCCTACGAGCAGTACTTC.

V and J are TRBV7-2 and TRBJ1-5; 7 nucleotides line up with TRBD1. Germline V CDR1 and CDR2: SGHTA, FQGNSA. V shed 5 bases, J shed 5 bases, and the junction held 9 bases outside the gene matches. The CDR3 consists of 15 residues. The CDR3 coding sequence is TGTGCCAGCAGCCCCACCGGGACAGATTATCAGCCCCAGCATTTT. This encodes CASSPTGTDYQPQHF.

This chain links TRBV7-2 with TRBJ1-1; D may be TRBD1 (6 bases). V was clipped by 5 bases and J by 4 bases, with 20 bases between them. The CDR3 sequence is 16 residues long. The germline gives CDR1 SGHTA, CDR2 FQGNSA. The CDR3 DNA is TGTGCCAGCAGCCTTTTTCCGGCAGGGGCAGGCACTGAAGCTTTCTTT. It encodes CASSLFPAGAGTEAFF.

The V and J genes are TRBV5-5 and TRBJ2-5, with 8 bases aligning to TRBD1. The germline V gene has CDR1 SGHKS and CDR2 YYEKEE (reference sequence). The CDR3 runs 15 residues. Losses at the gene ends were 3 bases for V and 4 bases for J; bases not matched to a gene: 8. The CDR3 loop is CASSSTGDRGETQYF. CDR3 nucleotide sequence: TGTGCCAGCAGCTCGACAGGGGATAGAGGAGAGACCCAGTACTTC. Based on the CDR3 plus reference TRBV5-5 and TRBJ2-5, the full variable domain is DAGVTQSPTHLIKTRGQQVTLRCSPISGHKSVSWYQQVLGQGPQFIFQYYEKEERGRGNFPDRFSARQFPNYSSELNVNALLLGDSALYLCASSSTGDRGETQYFGPGTRLLVL.

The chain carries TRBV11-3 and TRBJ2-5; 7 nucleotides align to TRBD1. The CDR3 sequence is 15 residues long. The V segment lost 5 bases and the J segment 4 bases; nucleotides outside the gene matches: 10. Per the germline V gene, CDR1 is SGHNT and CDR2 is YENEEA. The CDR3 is CASSNYRGKRETQYF. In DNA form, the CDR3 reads TGTGCCAGCAGCAATTACAGGGGAAAGAGAGAGACCCAGTACTTC. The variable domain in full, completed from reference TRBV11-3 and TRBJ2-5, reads EAGVVQSPRYKIIEKKQPVAFWCNPISGHNTLYWYLQNLGQGPELLIRYENEEAVDDSQLPKDRFSAERLKGVDSTLKIQPAELGDSAVYLCASSNYRGKRETQYFGPGTRLLVL.

CDR3 sequence reads: CASSEGLKAFF. In DNA, the CDR3 is TGTGCCAGTAGTGAGGGTCTAAAAGCTTTCTTT. The chain uses TRBV19 and TRBJ1-1; D gene ambiguous. The germline V gene encodes CDR1 LNHDA and CDR2 SQIVND (reference sequence). This CDR3 contains 11 residues. Between the trimmed V and J ends, which lost 5 bases and 9 bases, there was a span of 10 bases.

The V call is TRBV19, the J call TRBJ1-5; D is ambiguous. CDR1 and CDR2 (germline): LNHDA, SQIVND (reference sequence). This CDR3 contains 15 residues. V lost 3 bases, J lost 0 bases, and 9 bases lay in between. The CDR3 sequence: CASSMRASSNQPQHF. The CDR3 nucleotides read TGTGCCAGTAGTATGCGGGCCAGTAGCAATCAGCCCCAGCATTTT.

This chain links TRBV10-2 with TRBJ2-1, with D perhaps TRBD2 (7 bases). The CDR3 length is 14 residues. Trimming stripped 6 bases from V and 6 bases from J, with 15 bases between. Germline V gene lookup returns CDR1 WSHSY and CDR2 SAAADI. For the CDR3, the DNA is TGCGCCAGCAGCTCAATCGGGGGGCTCAATGAGCAGTTCTTC. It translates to CASSSIGGLNEQFF.

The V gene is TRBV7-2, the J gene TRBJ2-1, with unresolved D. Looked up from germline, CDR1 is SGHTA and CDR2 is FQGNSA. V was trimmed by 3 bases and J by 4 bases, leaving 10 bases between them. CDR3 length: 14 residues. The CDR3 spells CASSFDRQYNEQFF. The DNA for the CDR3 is TGTGCCAGCAGCTTCGATCGTCAATACAATGAGCAGTTCTTC. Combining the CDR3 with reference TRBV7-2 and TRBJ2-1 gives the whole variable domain GAGVSQSPSNKVTEKGKDVELRCDPISGHTALYWYRQSLGQGLEFLIYFQGNSAPDKSGLPSDRFSAERTGGSVSTLTIQRTQQEDSAVYLCASSFDRQYNEQFFGPGTRLTVL.

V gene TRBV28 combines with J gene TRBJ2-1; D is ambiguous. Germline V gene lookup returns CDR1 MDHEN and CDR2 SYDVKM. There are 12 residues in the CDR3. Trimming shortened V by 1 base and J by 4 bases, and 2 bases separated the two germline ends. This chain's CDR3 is CASSLLYNEQFF. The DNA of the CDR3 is TGTGCCAGCAGTTTATTGTACAATGAGCAGTTCTTC.

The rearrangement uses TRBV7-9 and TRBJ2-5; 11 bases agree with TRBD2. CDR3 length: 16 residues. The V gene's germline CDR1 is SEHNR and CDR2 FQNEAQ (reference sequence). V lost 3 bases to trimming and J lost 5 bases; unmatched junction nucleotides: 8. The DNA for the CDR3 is TGTGCCAGCAGCTTCATAGCGGGGGGGAGTAAGGAGACCCAGTACTTC. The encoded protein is CASSFIAGGSKETQYF.

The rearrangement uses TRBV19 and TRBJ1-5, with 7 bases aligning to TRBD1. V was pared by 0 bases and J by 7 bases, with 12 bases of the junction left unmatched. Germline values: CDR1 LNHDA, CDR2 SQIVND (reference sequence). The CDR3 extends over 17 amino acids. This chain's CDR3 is CASSIDRGQRRGQPQHF. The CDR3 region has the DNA TGTGCCAGTAGTATAGATCGGGGACAGCGAAGGGGCCAGCCCCAGCATTTT. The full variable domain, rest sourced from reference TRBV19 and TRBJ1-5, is DGGITQSPKYLFRKEGQNVTLSCEQNLNHDAMYWYRQDPGQGLRLIYYSQIVNDFQKGDIAEGYSVSREKKESFPLTVTSAQKNPTAFYLCASSIDRGQRRGQPQHFGDGTRLSIL.